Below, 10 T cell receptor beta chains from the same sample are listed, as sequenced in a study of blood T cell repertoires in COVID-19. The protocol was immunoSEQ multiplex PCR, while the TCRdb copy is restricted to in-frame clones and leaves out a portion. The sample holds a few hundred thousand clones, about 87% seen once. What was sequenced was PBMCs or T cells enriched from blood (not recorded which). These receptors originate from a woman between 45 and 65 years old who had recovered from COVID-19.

The CDR3 loop is CASSLVAQSYNEQFF. As DNA, the CDR3 is TGTGCCAGCAGCTTAGTGGCACAGTCCTACAATGAGCAGTTCTTC. The chain combines TRBV7-2 with TRBJ2-1, with D unresolved. CDR3 size: 15 residues. V was cut by 1 base and J by 1 base, with 8 bases left in between. CDR1 is SGHTA and CDR2 is FQGNSA in the germline V gene.

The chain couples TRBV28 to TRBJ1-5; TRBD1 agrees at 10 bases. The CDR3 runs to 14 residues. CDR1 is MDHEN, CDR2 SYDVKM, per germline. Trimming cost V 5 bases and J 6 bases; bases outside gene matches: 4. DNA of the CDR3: TGTGCCAGCAGTCCTGGACAGGGGGGTCAGCCCCAGCATTTT. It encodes CASSPGQGGQPQHF.

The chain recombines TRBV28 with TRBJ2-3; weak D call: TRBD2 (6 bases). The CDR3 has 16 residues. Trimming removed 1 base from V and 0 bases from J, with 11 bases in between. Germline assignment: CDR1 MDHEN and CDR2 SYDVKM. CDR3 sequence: CASSLSSGPSTDTQYF. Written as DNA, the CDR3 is TGTGCCAGCAGTTTATCCAGCGGGCCTAGCACAGATACGCAGTATTTT.

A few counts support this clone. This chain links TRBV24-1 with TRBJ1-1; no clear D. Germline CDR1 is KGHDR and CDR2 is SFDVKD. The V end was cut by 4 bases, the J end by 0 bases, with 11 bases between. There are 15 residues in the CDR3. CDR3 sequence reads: CATSEGEIMNTEAFF. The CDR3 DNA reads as TGTGCCACCAGTGAAGGAGAGATTATGAACACTGAAGCTTTCTTT.

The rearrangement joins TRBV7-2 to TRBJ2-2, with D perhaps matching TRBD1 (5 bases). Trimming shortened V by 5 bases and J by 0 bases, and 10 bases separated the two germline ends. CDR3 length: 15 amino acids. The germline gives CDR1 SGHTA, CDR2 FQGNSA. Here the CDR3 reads CASSPMTANTGELFF. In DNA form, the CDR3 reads TGTGCCAGCAGCCCTATGACAGCGAACACCGGGGAGCTGTTTTTT.

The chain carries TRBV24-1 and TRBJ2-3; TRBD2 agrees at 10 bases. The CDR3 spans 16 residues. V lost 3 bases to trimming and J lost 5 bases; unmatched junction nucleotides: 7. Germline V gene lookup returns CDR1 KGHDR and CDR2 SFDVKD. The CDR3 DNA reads TGTGCCACCAGTGATCCGAGCGGGAGGGTCCAAGATACGCAGTATTTT. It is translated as CATSDPSGRVQDTQYF.

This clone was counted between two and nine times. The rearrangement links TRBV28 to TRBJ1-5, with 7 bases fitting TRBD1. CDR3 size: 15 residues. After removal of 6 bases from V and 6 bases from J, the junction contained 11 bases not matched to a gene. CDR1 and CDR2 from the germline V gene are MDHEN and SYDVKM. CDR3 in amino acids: CASRKGTALSQPQHF. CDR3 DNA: TGTGCCAGCAGAAAGGGGACAGCCCTCTCTCAGCCCCAGCATTTT. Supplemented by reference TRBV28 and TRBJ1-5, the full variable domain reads DVKVTQSSRYLVKRTGEKVFLECVQDMDHENMFWYRQDPGLGLRLIYFSYDVKMKEKGDIPEGYSVSREKKERFSLILESASTNQTSMYLCASRKGTALSQPQHFGDGTRLSIL.

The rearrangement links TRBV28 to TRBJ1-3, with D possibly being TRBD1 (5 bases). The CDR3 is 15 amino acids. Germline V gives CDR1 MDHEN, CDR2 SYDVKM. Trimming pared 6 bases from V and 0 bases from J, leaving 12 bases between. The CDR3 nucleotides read TGTGCCAGCAGACTGGGGCAGGGCTCTGGAAACACCATATATTTT. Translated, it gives CASRLGQGSGNTIYF.

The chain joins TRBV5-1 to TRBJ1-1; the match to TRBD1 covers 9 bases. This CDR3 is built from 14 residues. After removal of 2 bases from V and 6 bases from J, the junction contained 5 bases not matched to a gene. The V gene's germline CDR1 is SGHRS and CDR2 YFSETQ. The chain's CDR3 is CASSLTGGKAEAFF. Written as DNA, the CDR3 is TGCGCCAGCAGCTTAACAGGGGGCAAGGCTGAAGCTTTCTTT.

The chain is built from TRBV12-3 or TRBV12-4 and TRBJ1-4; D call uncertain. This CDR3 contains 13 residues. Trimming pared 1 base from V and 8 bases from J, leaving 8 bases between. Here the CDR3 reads CASSLGIGEKLFF. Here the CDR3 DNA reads TGTGCCAGCAGTTTAGGAATTGGCGAAAAACTGTTTTTT.